The rows below give T cell receptor beta chains drawn from one sample of a study of cytomegalovirus exposure and HLA in healthy donors. Some clones are missing from TCRdb's copy, which holds only in-frame ones; the method was immunoSEQ multiplex PCR. This table has 130,000 or so clones, less than 85% appearing once. Sequenced material: PBMCs. These TCRs come from a man aged 35 to 55 in good health and CMV-seronegative. CDR3s leave out the opening cysteine and the closing phenylalanine or tryptophan. The order of the fields is J gene, V gene, CDR3 protein.

TRBJ2-1 TRBV11-1 ASSFGLAKVQF
TRBJ2-2 TRBV18 ASSPPAQGAGELF
TRBJ1-5 TRBV6-1 ASSDILYSNQPQH
TRBJ1-1 TRBV11-1 ASSLGPYGDTEAF
TRBJ2-2 TRBV7-9 ASSPRRAGGSTGELF
TRBJ2-7 TRBV28 ASSSTSGQGVSYEQY
TRBJ1-4 TRBV28 ASRTQGATNEKLF
TRBJ1-6 TRBV30 AWSGQSSPLH
TRBJ2-3 TRBV7-3 ASSPRLAGGPTDTQY
TRBJ1-3 TRBV9 ASSVTGVSGNTIY
TRBJ2-5 TRBV28 ASRTGTPYQETQY
TRBJ2-3 TRBV7-2 ASSFIIRAGGLKDTQY
TRBJ2-7 TRBV6-5 ASSFKGSGSRSEQY
TRBJ2-1 TRBV27 ASIGRGKYNEQF
TRBJ2-1 TRBV19 ASSIWETNNEQF
TRBJ2-7 TRBV14 ASSQDRTSGRQY
TRBJ1-5 TRBV28 ASSQLPGTDSNQPQH
TRBJ1-2 TRBV7-3 ASSLDSQNYGYT
TRBJ2-3 TRBV9 ASSYRLAGGPGYDTQY
TRBJ1-4 TRBV6-1 ASSEAPGQGALNEKLF
TRBJ2-1 TRBV14 ASSHESHLVNNEQF
TRBJ1-2 TRBV14 ASSQEGHLYGYT
TRBJ2-7 TRBV15 ATSRESGGTYEQY